These 21 T cell receptor beta chains were all obtained from the same sample, sequenced in a study of T cells in localized non-small cell lung cancer. Data came from immunoSEQ multiplex PCR; TCRdb stores just in-frame clones and leaves some out. The sample has some 29,000 clones; roughly 87% are singletons. The sample here was peripheral blood, taken before any cancer treatment. The receptors were gathered from a male donor at least 60 years old with stage I lung adenocarcinoma.

The CDR3 region has the DNA TGTGCCAGTAGTAACAGATACCGTAATGAAAAACTGTTTTTT. Amino acid sequence: CASSNRYRNEKLFF. The rearrangement links TRBV19 to TRBJ1-4; D not certain. V was pared by 4 bases and J by 4 bases, with 10 bases between. The CDR3 loop spans 14 amino acids. The germline V gene has CDR1 LNHDA and CDR2 SQIVND (reference sequence).

J is TRBJ1-2 and V is TRBV30; D unclear. Trimming stripped 5 bases from V and 4 bases from J, with 5 bases between. The CDR3 spans 10 residues. The V gene's germline CDR1 is GTSNPN and CDR2 SVGIG (reference sequence). The CDR3 is CAWGGYGYTF. The CDR3 nucleotides read TGTGCCTGGGGTGGCTATGGCTACACCTTC.

The genes are TRBV7-2 and TRBJ2-3; D uncertain. The CDR3 sequence is 12 residues long. Looked up from germline, CDR1 is SGHTA and CDR2 is FQGNSA. V gave up 2 bases and J gave up 3 bases, with 3 bases separating them. The DNA for the CDR3 is TGTGCCAGCAGCTTAAGTACAGATACGCAGTATTTT. It codes for CASSLSTDTQYF.

The J gene is TRBJ2-7, the V gene TRBV28, with 8 bases aligning to TRBD2. Germline values: CDR1 MDHEN, CDR2 SYDVKM. This CDR3 is built from 15 residues. The J segment lost 2 bases and the V segment lost 3 bases, leaving 6 bases of the junction unmatched. CDR3 protein: CASSFISGGAYEQYF. Here the CDR3 DNA reads TGTGCCAGCAGTTTTATCTCGGGGGGGGCCTACGAGCAGTACTTC.

CDR3 residues: CASSLKGTAQETQYF. CDR3 DNA sequence: TGTGCCAGCAGTTTAAAAGGGACAGCCCAAGAGACCCAGTACTTC. V and J are TRBV28 and TRBJ2-5; 7 nucleotides line up with TRBD1. The germline CDR1 and CDR2 sequences are MDHEN and SYDVKM. The CDR3 covers 15 residues. Trimming removed 2 bases from V and 1 base from J; junction bases left unmatched: 4.

The chain is built from TRBV18 and TRBJ2-5; D not certain. CDR1 KGHSH and CDR2 LQKENI come from the germline V gene. Trimming shortened V by 2 bases and J by 1 base, and 8 bases separated the two germline ends. The CDR3 is made up of 14 amino acids. CDR3 nucleotide sequence: TGTGCCAGCTCACCAGAGAACAGCCAAGAGACCCAGTACTTC. Its protein is CASSPENSQETQYF.

This clone has just a few counts. V usage is TRBV11-2 and J usage is TRBJ1-4; D unresolved. The germline CDR1 and CDR2 sequences are SGHAT and FQNNGV. This CDR3 comprises 14 residues. The germline V and J ends were trimmed by 5 bases and 8 bases, with 15 bases remaining between them. CDR3 sequence (DNA): TGTGCCAGCAGCGCGAAAGGGTTAGAGGAAAAACTGTTTTTT. Its protein is CASSAKGLEEKLFF.

The CDR3 loop reads CASSSGQGGSEKLFF. CDR3 in DNA: TGTGCCAGCAGTTCGGGACAGGGGGGGAGTGAAAAACTGTTTTTT. The chain has TRBV28 and TRBJ1-4; 11 bases agree with TRBD1. The junction had 5 bases not matched to a gene; V was cut back by 4 bases and J by 7 bases. Per the germline V gene, CDR1 is MDHEN and CDR2 is SYDVKM. CDR3 length: 15 residues.

This clone was recorded once. The chain combines TRBV7-2 with TRBJ2-5; D gene unclear. Germline lookup yields CDR1 SGHTA and CDR2 FQGNSA. Trimming removed 1 base from V and 0 bases from J, with 6 bases in between. This CDR3 is built from 14 residues. CDR3 amino acids: CASSLGQHQETQYF. In DNA, the CDR3 is TGTGCCAGCAGCTTAGGCCAGCACCAAGAGACCCAGTACTTC. Together with reference TRBV7-2 and TRBJ2-5, the CDR3 gives the full variable domain: GAGVSQSPSNKVTEKGKDVELRCDPISGHTALYWYRQSLGQGLEFLIYFQGNSAPDKSGLPSDRFSAERTGGSVSTLTIQRTQQEDSAVYLCASSLGQHQETQYFGPGTRLLVL.

J is TRBJ1-3 and V is TRBV5-1; D is possibly TRBD1 (6 bases). Trimming removed 0 bases at V and 3 bases at J, with 10 bases between. The length of the CDR3 is 15 residues. Germline assignment: CDR1 SGHRS and CDR2 YFSETQ. CDR3 bases: TGCGCCAGCAGCTTGGGAACAGGGAGTGGAAACACCATATATTTT. The encoded protein is CASSLGTGSGNTIYF.

This clone was seen a handful of times. The chain carries TRBV28 and TRBJ2-1; tentatively, D is TRBD1 or TRBD2 (5 bases each). With 6 bases removed from V and 3 bases from J, the gap between germline ends came to 9 bases. Germline V gives CDR1 MDHEN, CDR2 SYDVKM. The CDR3 consists of 13 residues. Here the CDR3 reads CASRGPFYNEQFF. The DNA for the CDR3 is TGTGCCAGCAGGGGACCCTTCTACAATGAGCAGTTCTTC. Supplemented by reference TRBV28 and TRBJ2-1, the full variable domain reads DVKVTQSSRYLVKRTGEKVFLECVQDMDHENMFWYRQDPGLGLRLIYFSYDVKMKEKGDIPEGYSVSREKKERFSLILESASTNQTSMYLCASRGPFYNEQFFGPGTRLTVL.

The table lists this clone with a count of one. The J gene is TRBJ2-1, the V gene TRBV7-2, with TRBD1 matching over 9 bases. The trim removed 0 bases at V and 7 bases at J, leaving 10 bases unmatched. The CDR3 loop spans 17 amino acids. CDR1 and CDR2 from the germline V gene are SGHTA and FQGNSA. Here the CDR3 reads CASSLALLQGAGNEQFF. The CDR3 DNA follows: TGTGCCAGCAGCTTAGCGCTGTTACAGGGGGCGGGGAATGAGCAGTTCTTC.

V and J are TRBV7-3 and TRBJ1-2; 11 bases agree with TRBD1. V trimming: 2 bases; J trimming: 8 bases; junction bases outside the gene matches: 4. The germline V gene has CDR1 SGHTA and CDR2 FQGTGA. The length of the CDR3 is 14 residues. The CDR3 DNA reads TGTGCCAGCAGCTTAGCGGGACAGGGGGACGGCTACACCTTC. Translating gives CASSLAGQGDGYTF.

The chain links TRBV28 to TRBJ1-5, with a tentative D call TRBD1 (6 bases). The ends were cut back, 5 bases at V and 0 bases at J, with 14 bases in the middle. This CDR3 region has 16 residues. Germline V gene sequence: CDR1 MDHEN, CDR2 SYDVKM. Here the CDR3 reads CASSAGTLYSNQPQHF. The CDR3 region has the DNA TGTGCCAGCAGTGCCGGGACACTCTATAGCAATCAGCCCCAGCATTTT.

The rearrangement links TRBV19 to TRBJ2-7, with TRBD1 matching over 8 bases. The ends lost 2 bases at V and 7 bases at J; junction bases unmatched: 7. Germline loops: CDR1 LNHDA, CDR2 SQIVND (reference sequence). The CDR3 runs 14 residues. CDR3 in amino acids: CASSIRTGIWEQYF. CDR3 bases: TGTGCCAGTAGTATACGGACAGGGATTTGGGAGCAGTACTTC.

The chain combines TRBV2 with TRBJ2-2, with 12 positions matching TRBD2. The CDR3 sequence is 15 residues long. Germline trimming cut 5 bases from V and 7 bases from J; bases unmatched to any gene: 5. Germline V CDR1 and CDR2: SNHLY, FYNNEI. Written as DNA, the CDR3 is TGTGCCAGCAGTAGGACTAGCGGGGAGGTCGGGGAGCTGTTTTTT. It codes for CASSRTSGEVGELFF. The entire variable domain, with the rest obtained from reference TRBV2 and TRBJ2-2, is as follows: EPEVTQTPSHQVTQMGQEVILRCVPISNHLYFYWYRQILGQKVEFLVSFYNNEISEKSEIFDDQFSVERPDGSNFTLKIRSTKLEDSAMYFCASSRTSGEVGELFFGEGSRLTVL.

This rearrangement joins TRBV7-8 to TRBJ1-6, with unresolved D. Germline V gene sequence: CDR1 SGHVS, CDR2 FQNEAQ. The CDR3 has 17 amino acids. Trimming shortened V by 1 base and J by 10 bases, and 20 bases separated the two germline ends. This CDR3 is CASSLDSLLGTGSPLHF. CDR3 DNA sequence: TGTGCCAGCAGCTTAGACAGTCTCTTAGGCACTGGGTCACCCCTCCACTTT.

This clone was seen only once. This rearrangement joins TRBV11-2 to TRBJ1-2; 8 positions match TRBD1. From germline, CDR1 is SGHAT and CDR2 FQNNGV. CDR3 length: 16 amino acids. V dropped 1 base and J dropped 2; count of bases not matched to a gene: 6. The CDR3 nucleotides read TGTGCCAGCAGCTTAGGTAGCAGGGGGCCCAACTATGGCTACACCTTC. Its protein product is CASSLGSRGPNYGYTF.

The chain couples TRBV7-2 to TRBJ2-5, with D hard to call. V was shortened by 6 bases and J by 4 bases, with 12 bases between the two germline ends. Germline V gives CDR1 SGHTA, CDR2 FQGNSA. This CDR3 has 13 amino acids. The CDR3 region has the DNA TGTGCCAGCAGTGCCAAGGCTAGAGAGACCCAGTACTTC. This sequence encodes CASSAKARETQYF.

The rearrangement uses TRBV18 and TRBJ1-1, with D unclear. The germline V and J ends were trimmed by 3 bases and 2 bases, with 10 bases remaining between them. The germline CDR1 and CDR2 sequences are KGHSH and LQKENI. This CDR3 is built from 14 residues. CDR3 residues: CASSPAQTNTEAFF. Written as DNA, the CDR3 is TGTGCCAGCTCACCGGCACAGACAAACACTGAAGCTTTCTTT.

The genes are TRBV28 and TRBJ1-5; 8 bases align to TRBD1. Germline assignment: CDR1 MDHEN and CDR2 SYDVKM. J lost 5 bases, V lost 5 bases, and 5 bases had no gene match. The CDR3 contains 14 residues. Here the CDR3 DNA reads TGTGCCAGCAGTCCAGGGGGCCCTCATCAGCCCCAGCATTTT. Amino acid sequence: CASSPGGPHQPQHF.